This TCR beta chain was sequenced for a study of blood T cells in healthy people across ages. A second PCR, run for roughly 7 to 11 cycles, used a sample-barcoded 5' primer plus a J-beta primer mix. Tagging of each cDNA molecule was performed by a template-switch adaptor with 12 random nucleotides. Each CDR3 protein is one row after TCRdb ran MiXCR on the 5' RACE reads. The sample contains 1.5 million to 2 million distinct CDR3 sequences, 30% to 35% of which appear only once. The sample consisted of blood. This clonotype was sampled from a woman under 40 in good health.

The DNA for the CDR3 is TGTGCCACCAGTGATGGCCCGGGGGGAGAGACCCAGTACTTC. This encodes CATSDGPGGETQYF. The chain joins TRBV24-1 to TRBJ2-5; 7 bases fit TRBD2. V gave up 3 bases and J gave up 4 bases; unmatched junction bases: 4. Germline loops: CDR1 KGHDR, CDR2 SFDVKD. The CDR3 is 14 residues long.